Sequencing of this T cell receptor beta chain was carried out in a study of beta chain features in type 1 diabetes. This clone appeared a few times. Germline CDR1 reads GTSNPN; CDR2 reads SVGIG (reference sequence). The CDR3 is 15 amino acids. Trimming cost V 2 bases and J 2 bases, with 16 bases left between them. The sequenced template was cDNA made from the entire isolated RNA. Using immunoSEQ multiplex PCR, the repertoire was profiled, and TCRdb retains in-frame clones only, with some absent. This sample yields 300,000 to 400,000 clones, of which around an eighth are seen a single time; around 0.02% belongs to the top ten.

The J gene is TRBJ2-7, the V gene TRBV30; D possibly corresponds to TRBD2 (5 bases). The source is a man younger than 35 in good health. The specimen was naive CD4+ T cells from blood. The CDR3 protein is CAWSTPGSRTYEQYF. The CDR3 DNA sequence: TGTGCCTGGAGTACCCCGGGAAGCAGAACCTACGAGCAGTACTTC.